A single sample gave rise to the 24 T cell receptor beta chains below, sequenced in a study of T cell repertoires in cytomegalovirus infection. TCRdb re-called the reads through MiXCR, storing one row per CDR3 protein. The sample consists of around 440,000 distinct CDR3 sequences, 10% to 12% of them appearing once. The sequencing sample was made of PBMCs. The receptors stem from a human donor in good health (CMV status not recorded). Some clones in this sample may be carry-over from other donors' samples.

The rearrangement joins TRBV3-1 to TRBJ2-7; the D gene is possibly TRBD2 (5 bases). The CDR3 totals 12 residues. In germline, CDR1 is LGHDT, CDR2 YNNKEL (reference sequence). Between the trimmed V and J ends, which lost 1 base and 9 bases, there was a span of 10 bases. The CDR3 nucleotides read TGTGCCAGCAGCCAAGGCCACGGAGGGCAGTACTTC. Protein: CASSQGHGGQYF.

In nucleotides, the CDR3 is TGTGCCAGCAGCCAAGTCTCCAGCACAGATACGCAGTATTTT. Encoded protein: CASSQVSSTDTQYF. This rearrangement joins TRBV3-1 to TRBJ2-3; D is ambiguous. This CDR3 has 14 amino acids. Germline V lookup: CDR1 LGHDT, CDR2 YNNKEL (reference sequence). Trimming took 1 base from V and 0 from J, leaving 5 bases between them.

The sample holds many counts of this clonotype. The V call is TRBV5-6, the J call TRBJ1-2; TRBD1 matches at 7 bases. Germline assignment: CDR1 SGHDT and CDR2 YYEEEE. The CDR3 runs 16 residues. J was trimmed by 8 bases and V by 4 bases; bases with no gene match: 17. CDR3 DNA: TGTGCCAGCAGCGCCGGCCGGACAGGACTTAGCGGGGGCTACACCTTC. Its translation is CASSAGRTGLSGGYTF.

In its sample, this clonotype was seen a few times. CDR3 residues: CASSKNRGGGHQPQHF. CDR3 DNA: TGTGCCAGTAGCAAGAACCGGGGGGGGGGGCATCAGCCCCAGCATTTT. The V call is TRBV19, the J call TRBJ1-5; maybe TRBD1 (6 bases). The germline V gene has CDR1 LNHDA and CDR2 SQIVND (reference sequence). Trimming stripped 6 bases from V and 5 bases from J, with 20 bases between. The CDR3 is 16 residues long.

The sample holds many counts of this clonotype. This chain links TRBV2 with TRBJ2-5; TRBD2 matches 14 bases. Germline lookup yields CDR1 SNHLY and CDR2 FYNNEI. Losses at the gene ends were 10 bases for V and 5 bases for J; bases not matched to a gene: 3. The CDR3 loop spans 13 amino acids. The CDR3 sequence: CATTSGRVETQYF. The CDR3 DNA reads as TGTGCCACGACTAGCGGGAGGGTGGAGACCCAGTACTTC.

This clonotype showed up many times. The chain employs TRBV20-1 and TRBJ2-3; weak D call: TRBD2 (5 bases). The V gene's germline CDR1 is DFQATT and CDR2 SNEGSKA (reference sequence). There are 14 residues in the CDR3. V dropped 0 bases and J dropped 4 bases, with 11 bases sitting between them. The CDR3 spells CSARDERRPDTQYF. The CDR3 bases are TGCAGTGCTAGAGATGAGCGGAGGCCAGATACGCAGTATTTT.

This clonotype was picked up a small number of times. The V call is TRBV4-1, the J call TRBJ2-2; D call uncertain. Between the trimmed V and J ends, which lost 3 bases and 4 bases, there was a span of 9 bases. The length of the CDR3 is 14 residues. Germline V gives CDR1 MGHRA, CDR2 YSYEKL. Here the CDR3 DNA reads TGCGCCAGCAGCCACCTGACAAGCACCGGGGAGCTGTTTTTT. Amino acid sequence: CASSHLTSTGELFF.

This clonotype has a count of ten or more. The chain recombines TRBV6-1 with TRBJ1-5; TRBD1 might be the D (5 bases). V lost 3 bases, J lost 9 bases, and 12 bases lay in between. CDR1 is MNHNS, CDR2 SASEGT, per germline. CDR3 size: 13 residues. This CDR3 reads CASSDDQQGPQHF. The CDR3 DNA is TGTGCCAGCAGTGATGACCAGCAGGGGCCCCAGCATTTT.

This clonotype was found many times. The CDR3 protein is CASSSTAHLATQYF. CDR3 DNA: TGTGCCAGCAGCTCTACGGCCCATCTAGCGACCCAGTACTTC. J is TRBJ2-5 and V is TRBV7-2, with D possibly TRBD2 on 5 matching bases. V lost 4 bases and J lost 7, with 16 bases in between. Germline CDR1 is SGHTA and CDR2 is FQGNSA. The CDR3 length is 14 residues.

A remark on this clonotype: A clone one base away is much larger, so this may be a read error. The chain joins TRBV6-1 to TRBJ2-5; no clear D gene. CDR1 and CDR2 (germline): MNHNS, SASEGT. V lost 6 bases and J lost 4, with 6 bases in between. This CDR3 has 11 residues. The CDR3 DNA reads TGTGCCAGCAGGATGGGAGAGACCCAGTACTTC. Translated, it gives CASRMGETQYF.

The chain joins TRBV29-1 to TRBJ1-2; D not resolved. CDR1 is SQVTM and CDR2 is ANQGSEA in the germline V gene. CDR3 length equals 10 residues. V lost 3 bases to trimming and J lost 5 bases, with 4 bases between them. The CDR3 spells CSVDDYGYTF. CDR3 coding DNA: TGCAGCGTTGACGATTATGGCTACACCTTC.

The CDR3 DNA sequence: TGTGCCAGCAGTGAAGGGATGGCTCCCTACGAGCAGTACTTC. It encodes CASSEGMAPYEQYF. The chain is built from TRBV6-1 and TRBJ2-7; unclear D gene. CDR3 length equals 14 residues. From germline, CDR1 is MNHNS and CDR2 SASEGT. V was trimmed by 1 base and J by 2 bases, leaving 9 bases between them.

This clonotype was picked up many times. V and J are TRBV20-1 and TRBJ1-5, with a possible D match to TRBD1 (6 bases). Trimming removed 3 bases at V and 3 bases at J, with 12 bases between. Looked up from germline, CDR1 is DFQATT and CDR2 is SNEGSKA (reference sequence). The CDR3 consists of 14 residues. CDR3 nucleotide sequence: TGCAGTGCTAGGGGGGGGCAGTACAATCAGCCCCAGCATTTT. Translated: CSARGGQYNQPQHF.

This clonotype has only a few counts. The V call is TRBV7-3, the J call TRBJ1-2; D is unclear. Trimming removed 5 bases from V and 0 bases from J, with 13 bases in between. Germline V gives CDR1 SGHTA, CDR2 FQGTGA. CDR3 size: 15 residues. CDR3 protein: CASSAGLGANYGYTF. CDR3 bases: TGTGCCAGCAGCGCGGGTCTTGGTGCTAACTATGGCTACACCTTC.

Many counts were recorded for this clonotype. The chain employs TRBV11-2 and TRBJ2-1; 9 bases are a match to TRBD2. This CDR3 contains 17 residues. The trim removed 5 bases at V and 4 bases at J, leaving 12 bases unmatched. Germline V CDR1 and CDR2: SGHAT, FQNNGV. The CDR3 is CASSIFAGTSRYNEQFF. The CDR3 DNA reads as TGTGCCAGCAGCATCTTCGCCGGGACTAGCAGATACAATGAGCAGTTCTTC.

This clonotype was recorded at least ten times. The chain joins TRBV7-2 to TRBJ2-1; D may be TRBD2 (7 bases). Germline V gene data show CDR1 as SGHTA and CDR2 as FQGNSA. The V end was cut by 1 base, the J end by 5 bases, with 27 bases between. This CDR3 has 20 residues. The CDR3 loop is CASSLVGRVWRGRANNEQFF. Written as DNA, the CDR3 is TGTGCCAGCAGCTTAGTTGGACGGGTGTGGCGGGGGCGAGCAAACAATGAGCAGTTCTTC.

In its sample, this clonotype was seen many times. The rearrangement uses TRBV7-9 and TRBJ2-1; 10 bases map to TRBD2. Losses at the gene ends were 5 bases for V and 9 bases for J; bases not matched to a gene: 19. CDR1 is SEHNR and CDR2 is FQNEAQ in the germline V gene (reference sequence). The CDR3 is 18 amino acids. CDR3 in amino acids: CASSPGDVVAGGPGEQFF. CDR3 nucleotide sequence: TGTGCCAGCAGCCCCGGCGATGTGGTAGCGGGAGGCCCCGGTGAGCAGTTCTTC.

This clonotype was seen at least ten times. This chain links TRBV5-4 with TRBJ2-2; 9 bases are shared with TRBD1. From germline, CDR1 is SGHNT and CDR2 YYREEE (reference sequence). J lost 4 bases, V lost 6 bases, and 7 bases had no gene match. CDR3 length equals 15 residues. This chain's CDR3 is CASNSQGAGTGELFF. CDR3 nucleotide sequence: TGTGCCAGCAACTCACAGGGGGCGGGCACCGGGGAGCTGTTTTTT.

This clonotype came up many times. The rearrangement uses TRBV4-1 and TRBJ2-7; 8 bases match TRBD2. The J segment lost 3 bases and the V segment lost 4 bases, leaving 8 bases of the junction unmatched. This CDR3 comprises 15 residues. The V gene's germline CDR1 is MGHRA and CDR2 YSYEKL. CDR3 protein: CASSPTGTSFYEQYF. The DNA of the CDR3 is TGCGCCAGCAGCCCAACCGGGACTAGTTTCTACGAGCAGTACTTC.

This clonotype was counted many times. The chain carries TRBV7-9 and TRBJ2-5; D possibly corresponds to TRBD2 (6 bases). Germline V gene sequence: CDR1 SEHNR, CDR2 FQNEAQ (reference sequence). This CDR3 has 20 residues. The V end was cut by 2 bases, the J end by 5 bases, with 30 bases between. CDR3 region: CASSLRPARLSGVLRETQYF. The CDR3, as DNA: TGTGCCAGCAGCTTACGGCCGGCTCGGCTTAGCGGAGTTTTACGGGAGACCCAGTACTTC.

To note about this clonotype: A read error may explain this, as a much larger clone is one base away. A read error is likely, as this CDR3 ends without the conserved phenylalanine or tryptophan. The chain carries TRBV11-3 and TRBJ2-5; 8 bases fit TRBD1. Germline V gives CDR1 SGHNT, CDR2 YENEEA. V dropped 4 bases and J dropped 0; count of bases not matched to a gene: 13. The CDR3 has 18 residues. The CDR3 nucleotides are TGTGCCAGCAGCTCAACTTCAGGGGGCGGGCCGTACCAAGAGACCCAGTACATC. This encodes CASSSTSGGGPYQETQYI.

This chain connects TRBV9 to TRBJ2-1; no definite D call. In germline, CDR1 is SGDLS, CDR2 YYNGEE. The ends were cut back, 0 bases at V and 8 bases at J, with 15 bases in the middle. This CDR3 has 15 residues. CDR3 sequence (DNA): TGTGCCAGCAGCGTAGCCGGCGATAGGACCGATGAGCAGTTCTTC. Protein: CASSVAGDRTDEQFF.

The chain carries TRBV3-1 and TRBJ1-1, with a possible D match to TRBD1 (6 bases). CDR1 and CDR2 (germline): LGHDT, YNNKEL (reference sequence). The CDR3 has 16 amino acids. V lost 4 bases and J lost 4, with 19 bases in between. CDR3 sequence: CASSRNALGAGTEAFF. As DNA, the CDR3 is TGTGCCAGCAGCCGCAACGCCCTGGGGGCCGGCACTGAAGCTTTCTTT. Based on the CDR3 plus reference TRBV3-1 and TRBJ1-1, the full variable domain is DTAVSQTPKYLVTQMGNDKSIKCEQNLGHDTMYWYKQDSKKFLKIMFSYNNKELIINETVPNRFSPKSPDKAHLNLHINSLELGDSAVYFCASSRNALGAGTEAFFGQGTRLTVV.

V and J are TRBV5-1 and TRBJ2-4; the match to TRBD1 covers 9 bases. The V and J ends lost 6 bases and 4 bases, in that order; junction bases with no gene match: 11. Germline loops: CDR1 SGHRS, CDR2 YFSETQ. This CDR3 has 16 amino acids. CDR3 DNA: TGCGCCAGCACATTAGGGACAGGGATGGTGAAAAACATTCAGTACTTC. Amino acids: CASTLGTGMVKNIQYF.